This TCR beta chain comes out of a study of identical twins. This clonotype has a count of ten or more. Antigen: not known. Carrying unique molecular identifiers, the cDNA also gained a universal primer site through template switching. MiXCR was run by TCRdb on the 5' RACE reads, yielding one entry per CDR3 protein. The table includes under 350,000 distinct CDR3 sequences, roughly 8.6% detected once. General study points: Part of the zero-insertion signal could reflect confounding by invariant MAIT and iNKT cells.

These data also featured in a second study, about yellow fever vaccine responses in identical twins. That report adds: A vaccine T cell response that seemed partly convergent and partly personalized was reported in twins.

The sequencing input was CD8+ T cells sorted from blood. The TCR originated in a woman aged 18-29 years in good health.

The CDR3 DNA is TGTGCCAGCAGCTCCCCGGGACAGCCATTAGGGAACTACGAGCAGTACTTC. It yields the protein CASSSPGQPLGNYEQYF. The rearrangement links TRBV7-9 to TRBJ2-7, with 7 positions matching TRBD1. V shed 4 bases and J 3 bases; nucleotides not matched to a gene: 15. This CDR3 has 17 amino acids. The V gene's germline CDR1 is SEHNR and CDR2 FQNEAQ (reference sequence).